The 24 T cell receptor beta chains below were found in one sample sequenced in a study of blood T cell repertoires in COVID-19. Measured with immunoSEQ multiplex PCR; TCRdb has only the in-frame clones, and not every one. The table includes 50,000 or so clones, around nine tenths detected once. Specimen: peripheral blood. The receptors here all came from a man in his fifties or sixties with active COVID-19.

The genes are TRBV11-2 and TRBJ1-5; TRBD1 agrees at 11 bases. Germline CDR1 SGHAT, CDR2 FQNNGV. The junction had 4 bases not matched to a gene; V was cut back by 5 bases and J by 7 bases. The CDR3 is made up of 14 amino acids. CDR3 DNA: TGTGCCAGCAGCCCCGGGACAGGGGGACAGCCCCAGCATTTT. Translated, it gives CASSPGTGGQPQHF. The entire variable domain, with the rest obtained from reference TRBV11-2 and TRBJ1-5, is as follows: EAGVAQSPRYKIIEKRQSVAFWCNPISGHATLYWYQQILGQGPKLLIQFQNNGVVDDSQLPKDRFSAERLKGVDSTLKIQPAKLEDSAVYLCASSPGTGGQPQHFGDGTRLSIL.

J is TRBJ2-7 and V is TRBV7-8; TRBD2 matches 7 bases. In germline, CDR1 is SGHVS, CDR2 FQNEAQ. This CDR3 has 14 residues. Germline trimming cut 4 bases from V and 7 bases from J; bases unmatched to any gene: 10. Here the CDR3 DNA reads TGTGCCAGCAGCTCTTCGGCGGGAGTAGGTGAGCAGTACTTC. Its protein product is CASSSSAGVGEQYF.

This chain joins TRBV7-8 and TRBJ1-1, with a weak D call TRBD1 (6 bases). This CDR3 is built from 17 residues. CDR1 is SGHVS, CDR2 FQNEAQ, per germline. Deletions cut 5 bases from V and 1 base from J, with 20 bases between. CDR3 loop: CASSPNRLQGRNTEAFF. The CDR3 DNA reads TGTGCCAGCAGCCCGAACCGTCTACAGGGTAGGAACACTGAAGCTTTCTTT. Full variable domain (outside the CDR3, taken from reference TRBV7-8 and TRBJ1-1): GAGVSQSPRYKVAKRGQDVALRCDPISGHVSLFWYQQALGQGPEFLTYFQNEAQLDKSGLPSDRFFAERPEGSVSTLKIQRTQQEDSAVYLCASSPNRLQGRNTEAFFGQGTRLTVV.

Comment on this clone: The same CDR3 can be traced to other DNA sequences in this sample. V gene TRBV25-1 combines with J gene TRBJ1-6; 9 bases are shared with TRBD1. Germline trimming cut 6 bases from V and 8 bases from J; bases unmatched to any gene: 5. Germline V gene lookup returns CDR1 MGHDK and CDR2 SYGVNS. CDR3 length equals 14 residues. In nucleotides, the CDR3 is TGTGCCAGCAGCCCGACAGGGGGTGATTCACCCCTCCACTTT. Translated: CASSPTGGDSPLHF.

The genes are TRBV19 and TRBJ2-7; 7 positions match TRBD1. Trimming took 2 bases from V and 2 from J; bases not matched to a gene: 3. Germline V gene lookup returns CDR1 LNHDA and CDR2 SQIVND (reference sequence). CDR3 length: 14 residues. DNA of the CDR3: TGTGCCAGTAGTATACCGGGACAGACCTACGAGCAGTACTTC. Translation gives CASSIPGQTYEQYF.

V is TRBV4-1 and J is TRBJ2-2; 9 bases are a match to TRBD2. The germline gives CDR1 MGHRA, CDR2 YSYEKL. The CDR3 sequence is 17 residues long. V was pared by 1 base and J by 5 bases, with 8 bases of the junction left unmatched. This CDR3 is CASSQVPSGIGTGELFF. CDR3 DNA sequence: TGCGCCAGCAGCCAAGTCCCTAGCGGGATAGGAACCGGGGAGCTGTTTTTT.

The chain couples TRBV4-1 to TRBJ1-4; a weak D match, TRBD1 (5 bases). CDR3 size: 14 residues. V lost 1 base, J lost 8 bases, and 11 bases lay in between. The germline CDR1 and CDR2 sequences are MGHRA and YSYEKL. CDR3 bases: TGCGCCAGCAGCCAAGGGCTCAGGGCCGAAAAACTGTTTTTT. Translating it yields CASSQGLRAEKLFF.

J is TRBJ1-6 and V is TRBV6-5; D is ambiguous. Germline V CDR1 and CDR2: MNHEY, SVGAGI. The V end was cut by 2 bases, the J end by 6 bases, with 5 bases between. CDR3 length: 13 amino acids. The CDR3 bases are TGTGCCAGCAGTTACCGGAGTAATTCACCCCTCCACTTT. It is translated as CASSYRSNSPLHF.

V usage is TRBV29-1 and J usage is TRBJ2-6, with TRBD1 identical over 8 bases. Germline V gene lookup returns CDR1 SQVTM and CDR2 ANQGSEA. Trimming removed 6 bases from V and 0 bases from J; junction bases left unmatched: 10. The CDR3 covers 17 residues. The CDR3 DNA follows: TGCAGCGTCAGTCAGGGGGCTGGGTTCTCTGGGGCCAACGTCCTGACTTTC. It specifies CSVSQGAGFSGANVLTF.

Here the CDR3 reads CASRNDVRTGELFF. Written as DNA, the CDR3 is TGCGCCAGCAGAAACGATGTCCGGACCGGGGAGCTGTTTTTT. The genes are TRBV5-1 and TRBJ2-2; D is uncertain. The CDR3 extends over 14 amino acids. Germline V gene sequence: CDR1 SGHRS, CDR2 YFSETQ. V lost 5 bases and J 5 bases, leaving 13 bases between the germline ends.

This clone was seen only once. The rearrangement uses TRBV18 and TRBJ2-7; D gene uncertain. Deletions cut 9 bases from V and 3 bases from J, with 15 bases between. Germline CDR1 and CDR2: KGHSH and LQKENI. This CDR3 comprises 13 residues. The CDR3 region has the DNA TGTGCCAGTTCGGTCGCGGTGTTCTACGAGCAGTACTTC. This translates into CASSVAVFYEQYF.

The rearrangement uses TRBV2 and TRBJ2-1, with unresolved D. CDR1 is SNHLY, CDR2 FYNNEI, per germline. Trimming removed 8 bases at V and 4 bases at J, with 6 bases between. This CDR3 has 11 residues. The CDR3 loop is CASEPYNEQFF. CDR3 coding DNA: TGTGCCAGCGAGCCATACAATGAGCAGTTCTTC.

V and J are TRBV7-2 and TRBJ2-2, with 14 nucleotides matching TRBD2. The J segment lost 0 bases and the V segment lost 4 bases, leaving 4 bases of the junction unmatched. Per germline, CDR1 SGHTA and CDR2 FQGNSA. This CDR3 comprises 18 residues. The CDR3 region is CASSSPGLAGANTGELFF. The CDR3 DNA reads TGTGCCAGCAGCTCCCCGGGACTAGCGGGGGCGAACACCGGGGAGCTGTTTTTT.

The rearrangement uses TRBV6-6 and TRBJ2-7; maybe TRBD2 (6 bases). The CDR3 length is 16 residues. Trimming took 6 bases from V and 2 from J, leaving 20 bases between them. Germline V CDR1 and CDR2: MNHNY, SVGAGI (reference sequence). The CDR3 region has the DNA TGTGCCAGCAGCCGCCCCTGGTGGGAGGAACCCTACGAGCAGTACTTC. As protein: CASSRPWWEEPYEQYF.

The gene calls are TRBV4-3 and TRBJ2-3, with D tentatively TRBD2 (6 bases). Germline CDR1 and CDR2: LGHNA and YSLEER. CDR3 size: 16 residues. Trimming cost V 4 bases and J 0 bases, with 14 bases left between them. The CDR3 DNA is TGCGCCAGCAGCCGATTAGGTGGGGGGAGCACAGATACGCAGTATTTT. This sequence encodes CASSRLGGGSTDTQYF.

The chain combines TRBV19 with TRBJ1-6; D may be TRBD1 (5 bases). The V gene's germline CDR1 is LNHDA and CDR2 SQIVND (reference sequence). The CDR3 extends over 15 amino acids. Between the trimmed V and J ends, which lost 7 bases and 3 bases, there was a span of 13 bases. CDR3 in amino acids: CASTQSQGYNSPLHF. The CDR3 nucleotides read TGTGCCAGTACCCAGTCGCAGGGCTATAATTCACCCCTCCACTTT.

The genes are TRBV5-6 and TRBJ2-2; 8 positions agree with TRBD1. CDR1 is SGHDT, CDR2 YYEEEE, per germline. J gave up 0 bases and V 4 bases, and 11 bases lay outside the gene matches. The CDR3 length is 18 residues. This CDR3 is CASSTRRTGLANTGELFF. Written as DNA, the CDR3 is TGTGCCAGCAGCACGCGCAGGACAGGGTTGGCGAACACCGGGGAGCTGTTTTTT.

The chain couples TRBV7-2 to TRBJ1-6; possibly TRBD1 for D (5 bases). V gave up 5 bases and J gave up 6 bases, with 11 bases separating them. Germline V lookup: CDR1 SGHTA, CDR2 FQGNSA. CDR3 length: 14 residues. Here the CDR3 DNA reads TGTGCCAGCAGCGAGTTTAGGGGTAATTCACCCCTCCACTTT. It translates to CASSEFRGNSPLHF.

V and J are TRBV5-1 and TRBJ1-1; 7 nucleotides line up with TRBD1. Germline V gene sequence: CDR1 SGHRS, CDR2 YFSETQ. This CDR3 region has 15 residues. The V segment lost 4 bases and the J segment 2 bases; nucleotides outside the gene matches: 8. CDR3 DNA: TGCGCCAGCAGCCCCCGGACAGGAGCAAACACTGAAGCTTTCTTT. Translated, it gives CASSPRTGANTEAFF.

This chain links TRBV6-5 with TRBJ2-2; D possibly corresponds to TRBD2 (6 bases). This CDR3 has 13 residues. Per germline, CDR1 MNHEY and CDR2 SVGAGI. V gave up 4 bases and J gave up 4 bases, with 7 bases separating them. CDR3 residues: CASSSGSTGELFF. The DNA of the CDR3 is TGTGCCAGCAGTTCCGGGAGCACCGGGGAGCTGTTTTTT.

This clone was seen once. The rearrangement joins TRBV10-2 to TRBJ2-1; 9 bases fit TRBD2. The CDR3 is 16 residues long. Trimming removed 6 bases from V and 6 bases from J; junction bases left unmatched: 12. Germline V CDR1 and CDR2: WSHSY, SAAADI. As DNA, the CDR3 is TGCGCCAGCAGCGTTTATAGCGGGAGCGACCCCAATGAGCAGTTCTTC. It translates to CASSVYSGSDPNEQFF.

V usage is TRBV12-3 or TRBV12-4 and J usage is TRBJ1-1; the match to TRBD1 covers 7 bases. This CDR3 spans 13 amino acids. The ends lost 3 bases at V and 6 bases at J; junction bases unmatched: 4. The CDR3 DNA follows: TGTGCCAGCAGTTTGACAGGGTGGTCTGAAGCTTTCTTT. Protein product: CASSLTGWSEAFF.

This clone was detected once. The V and J genes are TRBV11-2 and TRBJ2-1; 7 nucleotides line up with TRBD1. V shed 4 bases and J 5 bases; nucleotides not matched to a gene: 5. The CDR3 covers 14 residues. The germline V gene encodes CDR1 SGHAT and CDR2 FQNNGV. The CDR3 reads CASSYTGDHNEQFF. In nucleotides, the CDR3 is TGTGCCAGCAGCTATACAGGGGATCACAATGAGCAGTTCTTC.

The chain links TRBV2 to TRBJ2-1, with 9 bases identical to TRBD2. J lost 10 bases, V lost 3 bases, and 7 bases had no gene match. The germline gives CDR1 SNHLY, CDR2 FYNNEI. The CDR3 has 14 residues. This CDR3 reads CASSDGSGSREQFF. CDR3 nucleotide sequence: TGTGCCAGCAGTGATGGTAGCGGGAGCAGGGAGCAGTTCTTC.